Listed here is a single T cell receptor beta chain. Its antigen is undetermined. This sample is drawn from a study of T cells in Graves' hyperthyroidism and ophthalmopathy. Findings and limits, study-wide: Appearing also in blood were most of the thyroid clonotypes expanded above 0.001.

TCR beta CDR3 regions were amplified from RNA. The HTBI set primed first-round TCR CDR3 RT-PCR. TCRdb re-called the multiplex PCR reads with MiXCR, one entry per CDR3 protein. This table holds about 350,000 distinct CDR3 sequences, over 11% found once. The CDR3 spans 21 residues. The germline V gene has CDR1 MNHEY and CDR2 SMNVEV (reference sequence). J lost 7 bases, V lost 2 bases, and 23 bases had no gene match. The TCR was taken from a woman younger than 45 with Graves' hyperthyroidism. This chain connects TRBV27 to TRBJ2-2, with 9 bases lining up with TRBD2. The sample consisted of blood. The CDR3 nucleotides are TGTGCCAGCAGTTTAGCATACGCGCGGGGGGGGCTAGCGGGATCGGACGGGGAGCTGTTTTTT. This encodes CASSLAYARGGLAGSDGELFF.